This T cell receptor (beta chain) was recovered during a study of Tregs in tolerant kidney transplant recipients. Overall study: Related graft donors supplied nonmyeloablative bone marrow transplants, and mixed chimerism was transient.

Study-wide results and caveats: Biological reproducibility was not directly addressed in this study. For some patients, primers changed over time, blocking nucleotide-level comparison.

Comments on this clone: What it recognizes is unknown.

Sequencing used immunoSEQ multiplex PCR; TCRdb keeps in-frame clones, though not all of them. The data show some 62,000 clones, roughly 98% seen once. The CDR3 length is 13 residues. The V and J ends lost 1 base and 10 bases respectively, with 13 bases between them. Germline CDR1 is SGHTA and CDR2 is FQGNSA. The source is a human donor who received a combined kidney and bone marrow transplant. Specimen: Tregs from blood, collected before the transplant. The rearrangement uses TRBV7-2 and TRBJ1-1; no firm D call. The CDR3 DNA is TGTGCCAGCAGCTTAGTGGGCAGGAATTCAGCTTTCTTT. This translates into CASSLVGRNSAFF.